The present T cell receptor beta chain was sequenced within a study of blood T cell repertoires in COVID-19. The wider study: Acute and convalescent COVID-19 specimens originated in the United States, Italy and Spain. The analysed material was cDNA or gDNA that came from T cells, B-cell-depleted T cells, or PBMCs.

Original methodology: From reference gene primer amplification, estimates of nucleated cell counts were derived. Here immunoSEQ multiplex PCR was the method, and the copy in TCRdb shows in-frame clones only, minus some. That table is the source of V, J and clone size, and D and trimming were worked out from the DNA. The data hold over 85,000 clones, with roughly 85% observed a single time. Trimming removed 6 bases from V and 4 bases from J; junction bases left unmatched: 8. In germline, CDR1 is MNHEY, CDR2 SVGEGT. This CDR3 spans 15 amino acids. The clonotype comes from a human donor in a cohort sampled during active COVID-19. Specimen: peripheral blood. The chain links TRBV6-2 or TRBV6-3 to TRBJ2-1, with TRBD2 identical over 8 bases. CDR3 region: CASSTPAGVYNEQFF. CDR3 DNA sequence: TGTGCCAGCAGCACCCCAGCGGGGGTGTACAATGAGCAGTTCTTC.